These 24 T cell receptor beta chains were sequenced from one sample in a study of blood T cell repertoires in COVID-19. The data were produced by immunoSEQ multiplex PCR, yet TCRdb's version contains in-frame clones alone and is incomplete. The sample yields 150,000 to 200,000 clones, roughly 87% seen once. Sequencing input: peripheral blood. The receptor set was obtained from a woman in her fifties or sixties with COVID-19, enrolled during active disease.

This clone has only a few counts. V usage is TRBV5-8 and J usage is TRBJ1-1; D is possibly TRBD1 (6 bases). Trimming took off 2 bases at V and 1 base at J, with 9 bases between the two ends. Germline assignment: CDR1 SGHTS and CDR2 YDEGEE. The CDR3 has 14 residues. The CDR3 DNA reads TGTGCCAGCAGCTTCGGGGACACGAACACTGAAGCTTTCTTT. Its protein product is CASSFGDTNTEAFF.

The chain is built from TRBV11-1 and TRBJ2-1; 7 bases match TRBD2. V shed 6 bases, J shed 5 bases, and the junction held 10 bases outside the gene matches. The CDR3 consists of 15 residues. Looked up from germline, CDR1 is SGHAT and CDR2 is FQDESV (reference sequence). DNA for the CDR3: TGTGCCAGCAGAGTCGCGGGGGACGAAAACAATGAGCAGTTCTTC. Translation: CASRVAGDENNEQFF.

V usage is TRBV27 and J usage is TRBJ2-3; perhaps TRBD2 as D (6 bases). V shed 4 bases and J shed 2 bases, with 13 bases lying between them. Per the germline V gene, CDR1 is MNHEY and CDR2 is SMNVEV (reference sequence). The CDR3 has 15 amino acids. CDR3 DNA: TGTGCCAGCAGTTCCGGACTACGGACCACAGATACGCAGTATTTT. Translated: CASSSGLRTTDTQYF.

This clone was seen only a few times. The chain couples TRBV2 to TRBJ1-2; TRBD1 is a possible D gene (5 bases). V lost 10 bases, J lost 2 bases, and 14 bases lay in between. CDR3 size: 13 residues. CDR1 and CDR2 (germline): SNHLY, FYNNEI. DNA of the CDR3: TGTGCCACGGCAGGGATAGTGAACTATGGCTACACCTTC. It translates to CATAGIVNYGYTF.

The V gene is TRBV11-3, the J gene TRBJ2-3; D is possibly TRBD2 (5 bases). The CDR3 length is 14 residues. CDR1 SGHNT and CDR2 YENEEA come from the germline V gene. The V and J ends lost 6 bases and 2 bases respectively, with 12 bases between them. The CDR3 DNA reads TGTGCCAGCAGAAAACGGGATTCCACAGATACGCAGTATTTT. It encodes CASRKRDSTDTQYF.

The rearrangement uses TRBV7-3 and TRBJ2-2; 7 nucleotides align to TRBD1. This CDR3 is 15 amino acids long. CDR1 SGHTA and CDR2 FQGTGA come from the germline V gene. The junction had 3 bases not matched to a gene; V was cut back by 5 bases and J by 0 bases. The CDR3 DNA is TGTGCCAGCAGCGCGGACAGGTCGAACACCGGGGAGCTGTTTTTT. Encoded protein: CASSADRSNTGELFF.

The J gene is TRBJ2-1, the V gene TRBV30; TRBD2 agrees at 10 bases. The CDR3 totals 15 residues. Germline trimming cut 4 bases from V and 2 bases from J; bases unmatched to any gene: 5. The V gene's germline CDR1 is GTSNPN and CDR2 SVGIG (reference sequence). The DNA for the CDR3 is TGTGCCTGGAATAGCGGGAGGAGGACCTACAATGAGCAGTTCTTC. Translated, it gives CAWNSGRRTYNEQFF. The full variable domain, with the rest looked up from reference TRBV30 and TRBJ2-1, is SQTIHQWPATLVQPVGSPLSLECTVEGTSNPNLYWYRQAAGRGLQLLFYSVGIGQISSEVPQNLSASRPQDRQFILSSKKLLLSDSGFYLCAWNSGRRTYNEQFFGPGTRLTVL.

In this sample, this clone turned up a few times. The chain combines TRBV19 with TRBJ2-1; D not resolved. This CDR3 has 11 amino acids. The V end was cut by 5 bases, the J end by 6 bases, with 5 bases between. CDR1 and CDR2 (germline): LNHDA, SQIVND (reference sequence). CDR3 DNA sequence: TGTGCCAGTAGTCTCCCCAATGAGCAGTTCTTC. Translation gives CASSLPNEQFF. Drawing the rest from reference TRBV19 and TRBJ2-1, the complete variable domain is DGGITQSPKYLFRKEGQNVTLSCEQNLNHDAMYWYRQDPGQGLRLIYYSQIVNDFQKGDIAEGYSVSREKKESFPLTVTSAQKNPTAFYLCASSLPNEQFFGPGTRLTVL.

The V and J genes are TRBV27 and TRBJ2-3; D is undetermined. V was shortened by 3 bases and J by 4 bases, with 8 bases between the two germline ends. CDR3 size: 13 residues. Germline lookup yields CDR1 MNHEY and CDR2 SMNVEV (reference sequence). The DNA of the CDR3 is TGTGCCAGCAGTTTTCGTGGCTCAGATACGCAGTATTTT. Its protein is CASSFRGSDTQYF.

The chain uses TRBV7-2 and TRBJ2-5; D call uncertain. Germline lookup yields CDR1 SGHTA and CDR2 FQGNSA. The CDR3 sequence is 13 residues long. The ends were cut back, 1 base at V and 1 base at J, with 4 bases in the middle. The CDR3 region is CASSLGLQETQYF. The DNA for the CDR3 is TGTGCCAGCAGCTTAGGTCTCCAAGAGACCCAGTACTTC. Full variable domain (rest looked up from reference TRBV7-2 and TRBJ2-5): GAGVSQSPSNKVTEKGKDVELRCDPISGHTALYWYRQSLGQGLEFLIYFQGNSAPDKSGLPSDRFSAERTGGSVSTLTIQRTQQEDSAVYLCASSLGLQETQYFGPGTRLLVL.

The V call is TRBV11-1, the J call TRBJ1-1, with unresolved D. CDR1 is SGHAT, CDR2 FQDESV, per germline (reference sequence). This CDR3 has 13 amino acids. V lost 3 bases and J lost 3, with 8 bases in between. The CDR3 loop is CASSFSEDTEAFF. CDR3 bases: TGTGCCAGCAGCTTCTCAGAGGACACTGAAGCTTTCTTT.

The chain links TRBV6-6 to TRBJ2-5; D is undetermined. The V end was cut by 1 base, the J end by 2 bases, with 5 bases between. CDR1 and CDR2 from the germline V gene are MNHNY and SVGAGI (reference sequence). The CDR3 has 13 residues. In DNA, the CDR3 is TGTGCCAGCAGTTACTTGCTACAAGAGACCCAGTACTTC. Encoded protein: CASSYLLQETQYF.

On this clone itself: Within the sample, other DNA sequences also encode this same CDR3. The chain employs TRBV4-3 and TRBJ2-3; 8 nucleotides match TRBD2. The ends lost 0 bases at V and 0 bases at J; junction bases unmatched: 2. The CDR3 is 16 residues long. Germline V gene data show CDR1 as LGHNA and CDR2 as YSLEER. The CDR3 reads CASSQDPSGSTDTQYF. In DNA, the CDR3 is TGCGCCAGCAGCCAAGATCCTAGCGGGAGCACAGATACGCAGTATTTT.

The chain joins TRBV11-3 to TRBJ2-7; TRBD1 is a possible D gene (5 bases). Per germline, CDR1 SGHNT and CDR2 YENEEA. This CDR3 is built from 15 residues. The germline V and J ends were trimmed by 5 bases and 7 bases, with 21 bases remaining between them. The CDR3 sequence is CASSPLREPPWEQYV. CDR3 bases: TGTGCCAGCAGCCCCCTCAGGGAACCTCCGTGGGAGCAGTACGTC.

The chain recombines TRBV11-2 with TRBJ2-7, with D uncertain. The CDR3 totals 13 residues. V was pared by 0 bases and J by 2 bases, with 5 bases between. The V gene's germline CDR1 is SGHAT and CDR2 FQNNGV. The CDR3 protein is CASSLDLPYEQYF. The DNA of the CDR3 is TGTGCCAGCAGCTTAGACCTCCCCTACGAGCAGTACTTC.

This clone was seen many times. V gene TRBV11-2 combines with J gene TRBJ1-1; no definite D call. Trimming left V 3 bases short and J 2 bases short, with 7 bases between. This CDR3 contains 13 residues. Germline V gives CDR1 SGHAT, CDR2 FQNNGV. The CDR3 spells CASSLIQNTEAFF. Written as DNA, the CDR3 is TGTGCCAGCAGCTTGATACAAAACACTGAAGCTTTCTTT.

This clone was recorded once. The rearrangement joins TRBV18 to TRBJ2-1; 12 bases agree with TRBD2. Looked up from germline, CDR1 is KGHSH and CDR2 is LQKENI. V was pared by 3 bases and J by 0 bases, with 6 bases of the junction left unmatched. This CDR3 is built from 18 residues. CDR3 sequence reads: CASSPGLAGGGSYNEQFF. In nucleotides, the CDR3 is TGTGCCAGCTCACCGGGTCTAGCGGGAGGGGGCTCCTACAATGAGCAGTTCTTC. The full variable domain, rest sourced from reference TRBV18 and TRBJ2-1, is NAGVMQNPRHLVRRRGQEARLRCSPMKGHSHVYWYRQLPEEGLKFMVYLQKENIIDESGMPKERFSAEFPKEGPSILRIQQVVRGDSAAYFCASSPGLAGGGSYNEQFFGPGTRLTVL.

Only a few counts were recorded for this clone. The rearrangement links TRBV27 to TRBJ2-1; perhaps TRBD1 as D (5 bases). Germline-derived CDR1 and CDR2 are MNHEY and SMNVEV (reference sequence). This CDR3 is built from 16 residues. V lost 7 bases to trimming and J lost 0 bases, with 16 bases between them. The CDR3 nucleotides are TGTGCCAGCATCCCGACAGCGTCGAGCTCCTACAATGAGCAGTTCTTC. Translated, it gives CASIPTASSSYNEQFF.

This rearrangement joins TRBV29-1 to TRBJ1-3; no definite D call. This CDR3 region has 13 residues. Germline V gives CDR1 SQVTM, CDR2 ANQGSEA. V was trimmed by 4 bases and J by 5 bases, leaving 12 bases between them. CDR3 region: CSVGAPTRNTIYF. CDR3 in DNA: TGCAGCGTTGGGGCACCAACTCGAAACACCATATATTTT.

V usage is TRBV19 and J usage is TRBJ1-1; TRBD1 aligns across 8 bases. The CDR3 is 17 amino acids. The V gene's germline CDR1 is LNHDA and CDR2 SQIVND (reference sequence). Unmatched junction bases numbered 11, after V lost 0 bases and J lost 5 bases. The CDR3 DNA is TGTGCCAGTAGTATAGATCTGGGGGCAGGGGGCCGGACTGAAGCTTTCTTT. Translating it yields CASSIDLGAGGRTEAFF. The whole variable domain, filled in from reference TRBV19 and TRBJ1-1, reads DGGITQSPKYLFRKEGQNVTLSCEQNLNHDAMYWYRQDPGQGLRLIYYSQIVNDFQKGDIAEGYSVSREKKESFPLTVTSAQKNPTAFYLCASSIDLGAGGRTEAFFGQGTRLTVV.

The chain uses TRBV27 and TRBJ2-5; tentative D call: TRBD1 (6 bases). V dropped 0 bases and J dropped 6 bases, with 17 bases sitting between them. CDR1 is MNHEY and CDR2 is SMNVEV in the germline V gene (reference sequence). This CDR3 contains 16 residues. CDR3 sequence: CASSLSATGSVKTQYF. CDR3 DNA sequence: TGTGCCAGCAGTTTATCGGCCACAGGGAGTGTGAAGACCCAGTACTTC.

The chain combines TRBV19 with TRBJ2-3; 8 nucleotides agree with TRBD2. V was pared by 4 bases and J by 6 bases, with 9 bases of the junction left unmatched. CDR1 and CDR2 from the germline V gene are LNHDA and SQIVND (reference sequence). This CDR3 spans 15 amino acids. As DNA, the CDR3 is TGTGCCAGTAGTACCTCCGGGACTAGAGGGGATACGCAGTATTTT. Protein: CASSTSGTRGDTQYF.

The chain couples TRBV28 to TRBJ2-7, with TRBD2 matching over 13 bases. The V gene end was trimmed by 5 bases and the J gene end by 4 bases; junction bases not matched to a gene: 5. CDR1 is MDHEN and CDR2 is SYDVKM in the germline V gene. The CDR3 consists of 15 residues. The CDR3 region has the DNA TGTGCCAGCAGTCAGACTAGCGGGGGGACTTACGAGCAGTACGTC. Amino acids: CASSQTSGGTYEQYV.

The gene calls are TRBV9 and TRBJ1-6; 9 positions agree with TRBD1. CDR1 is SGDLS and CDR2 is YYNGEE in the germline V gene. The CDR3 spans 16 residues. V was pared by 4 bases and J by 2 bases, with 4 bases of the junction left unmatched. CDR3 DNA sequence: TGTGCCAGCAGCTTCGGACAGGGGCCCTATAATTCACCCCTCCACTTT. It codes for CASSFGQGPYNSPLHF.